This T cell receptor (beta chain) was recorded in a study of blood T cells in healthy people across ages. The CDR3 contains 15 residues. Trimming cost V 0 bases and J 5 bases, with 11 bases left between them. CDR1 MNHEY and CDR2 SVGAGI come from the germline V gene. A sample-barcoded 5' primer and a J-beta primer mix were used in a second PCR of roughly 7 to 12 cycles. TCRdb ran MiXCR on the 5' RACE reads and lists one entry per CDR3 protein. The table lists more than 550,000 distinct CDR3 sequences, about 20% of them singletons. This clonotype has more than one count but fewer than ten. Its antigen is undetermined. General study results and limits: Changes seen in expanded clonotypes were possibly confounded by donor CMV status left unknown. The fall in TCR beta diversity per million T cells was roughly linear with age. Diversity was estimated from one million T cells, and these estimates were considered underestimates.

Sequenced: blood. The receptor's source is a man between 65 and 79 years old in good health. The chain couples TRBV6-5 to TRBJ2-1; D gene uncertain. The CDR3 nucleotides are TGTGCCAGCAGTTACTCTCTCCCCGGCGACAATGAGCAGTTCTTC. Its translation: CASSYSLPGDNEQFF.